This TCR beta chain originates from a study of Ad26.COV2.S vaccination and SARS-CoV-2 variants. Whole-study context: Vaccine-arm donor from the placebo-controlled COV1001 Ad26.COV2.S trial. Intramuscular Ad26.COV2.S doses were given once or twice, 56 days apart.

Data came from immunoSEQ multiplex PCR; TCRdb stores just in-frame clones and leaves some out. The data show about 350,000 clones, with 80% to 90% seen just once and roughly 10% held by the top ten. Treatment here: about 20 received Ad26.COV2.S at low or high dose, single or two shots; about 5 received placebo; per-sample allocation not given. Sampling was performed 63 days after the first vaccine or placebo injection. This material consisted of peripheral blood, taken in a trial of Ad26.COV2.S vaccine versus placebo. The clonotype comes from a person between 18 and 59 years old who received the Ad26.COV2.S COVID-19 vaccine or a placebo.

CDR3 coding DNA: TGTGCCAGCAGCTTCCCGGGAGTGACTAGTCAGAACACCGGGGAGCTGTTTTTT. This gives the protein CASSFPGVTSQNTGELFF. This chain connects TRBV12-1 to TRBJ2-2; TRBD2 was called by the table and not checked on the DNA. TRBV12-1 is a known pseudogene. This CDR3 contains 18 residues.